The 28 T cell receptor beta chains presented below share a single source sample, sequenced in a study of blood T cell repertoires in COVID-19. Sequencing used immunoSEQ multiplex PCR; TCRdb keeps in-frame clones, though not all of them. This sample has 300,000 to 450,000 clones, with about 85% found just once. The source material was peripheral blood. The receptors come from a woman aged 18-29 years with acute or convalescent COVID-19.

This rearrangement joins TRBV10-3 to TRBJ2-5; possible D gene TRBD1, 5 bases. Trimming left V 3 bases short and J 4 bases short, with 6 bases between. The germline V gene encodes CDR1 ENHRY and CDR2 SYGVKD. The CDR3 runs 12 residues. CDR3 residues: CAISDQGETQYF. As DNA, the CDR3 is TGTGCCATCAGTGACCAGGGAGAGACCCAGTACTTC.

This clone was found a few times. The chain recombines TRBV5-6 with TRBJ1-1; the match to TRBD1 covers 7 bases. There are 14 residues in the CDR3. Germline V lookup: CDR1 SGHDT, CDR2 YYEEEE. The V segment lost 7 bases and the J segment 4 bases; nucleotides outside the gene matches: 10. CDR3 nucleotide sequence: TGTGCCAGCGGAGACAGGGACCCTGGCACTGAAGCTTTCTTT. It specifies CASGDRDPGTEAFF.

This sequence joins TRBV7-2 and TRBJ2-5; D possibly corresponds to TRBD2 (6 bases). Germline V CDR1 and CDR2: SGHTA, FQGNSA. V gave up 4 bases and J gave up 5 bases, with 20 bases separating them. The CDR3 contains 16 residues. The CDR3 DNA sequence: TGTGCCAGCAGCTCTGCCGGGGGACGGTCAGGGGAGACCCAGTACTTC. As protein: CASSSAGGRSGETQYF.

The chain links TRBV6-5 to TRBJ1-1; no clear D. Germline V lookup: CDR1 MNHEY, CDR2 SVGAGI. Trimming took 7 bases from V and 4 from J, leaving 13 bases between them. There are 13 residues in the CDR3. The CDR3 nucleotides are TGTGCCAGCACCCGTACGTCAGGCACTGAAGCTTTCTTT. Translating gives CASTRTSGTEAFF.

The rearrangement joins TRBV5-6 to TRBJ2-2, with a weak D call TRBD1 (5 bases). The V end was cut by 5 bases, the J end by 6 bases, with 11 bases between. CDR1 and CDR2 (germline): SGHDT, YYEEEE. CDR3 length: 13 residues. The CDR3, as DNA: TGTGCCAGCAGGCCAGGGCAGGCCGGGGAGCTGTTTTTT. This sequence encodes CASRPGQAGELFF.

The chain has TRBV6-5 and TRBJ1-1; TRBD1 matches at 8 bases. The CDR3 runs 16 residues. Germline lookup yields CDR1 MNHEY and CDR2 SVGAGI. J gave up 4 bases and V 2 bases, and 9 bases lay outside the gene matches. The CDR3 is CASSYPDRGWGTEAFF. The CDR3 DNA is TGTGCCAGCAGTTACCCTGACAGGGGTTGGGGCACTGAAGCTTTCTTT.

This chain joins TRBV19 and TRBJ1-1, with 8 bases matching TRBD1. This CDR3 has 17 residues. After removal of 4 bases from V and 1 base from J, the junction contained 11 bases not matched to a gene. The V gene's germline CDR1 is LNHDA and CDR2 SQIVND (reference sequence). CDR3 bases: TGTGCCAGTAGTACCCGGGACAGGCGAGGGGGGAACACTGAAGCTTTCTTT. This codes for CASSTRDRRGGNTEAFF.

This chain links TRBV7-9 with TRBJ2-1, with a tentative D call TRBD2 (5 bases). The CDR3 runs to 14 residues. Germline V gene sequence: CDR1 SEHNR, CDR2 FQNEAQ (reference sequence). Deletions cut 3 bases from V and 4 bases from J, with 10 bases between. This CDR3 is CASSFLADYNEQFF. CDR3 nucleotide sequence: TGTGCCAGCAGCTTCCTAGCTGATTACAATGAGCAGTTCTTC.

This clone was picked up a small number of times. V and J are TRBV5-1 and TRBJ1-4; TRBD1 is a possible D gene (6 bases). Trimming shortened V by 1 base and J by 8 bases, and 12 bases separated the two germline ends. Per germline, CDR1 SGHRS and CDR2 YFSETQ. The CDR3 consists of 14 residues. CDR3 coding DNA: TGCGCCAGCAGCTTGACAGGGAAGAGGGAAAAACTGTTTTTT. Its translation is CASSLTGKREKLFF.

This clone was observed a single time. This chain joins TRBV28 and TRBJ1-1, with D possibly matching TRBD1 (6 bases). CDR1 and CDR2 (germline): MDHEN, SYDVKM. The V gene lost 2 bases and the J gene lost 5 bases, with 15 bases spanning the gap. The CDR3 totals 15 residues. The CDR3: CASSLTWGPGTEAFF. As DNA, the CDR3 is TGTGCCAGCAGTTTAACTTGGGGGCCTGGAACTGAAGCTTTCTTT.

This clone has only a few counts. The chain uses TRBV7-9 and TRBJ2-7, with 11 bases lining up with TRBD2. Losses at the gene ends were 3 bases for V and 5 bases for J; bases not matched to a gene: 3. The CDR3 is 14 amino acids. Germline loops: CDR1 SEHNR, CDR2 FQNEAQ (reference sequence). Here the CDR3 DNA reads TGTGCCAGCAGCTTTTTAGCGGGGGGGCACGAGCAGTACTTC. Translation gives CASSFLAGGHEQYF.

This chain joins TRBV29-1 and TRBJ2-7; perhaps TRBD2 as D (6 bases). Germline CDR1 and CDR2: SQVTM and ANQGSEA. Deletions cut 8 bases from V and 5 bases from J, with 25 bases between. The CDR3 sequence is 15 residues long. The CDR3 nucleotides are TGCAGCCTCTCCCGCGTTGGAGGGAGAATCCACGAGCAGTACTTC. Protein sequence: CSLSRVGGRIHEQYF.

The V call is TRBV4-2, the J call TRBJ1-1; 10 bases are shared with TRBD1. The CDR3 runs to 15 residues. Per germline, CDR1 LGHNA and CDR2 YNFKEQ. V shed 1 base and J 5 bases; nucleotides not matched to a gene: 4. Written as DNA, the CDR3 is TGTGCCAGCAGCCAAGCCGGACAGGGGGATACTGAAGCTTTCTTT. Translation: CASSQAGQGDTEAFF.

This chain links TRBV24-1 with TRBJ2-3, with 9 bases that match TRBD2. CDR3 length: 16 amino acids. Per germline, CDR1 KGHDR and CDR2 SFDVKD. V was pared by 4 bases and J by 1 base, with 5 bases of the junction left unmatched. The CDR3 coding sequence is TGTGCCACCAGTGACCCCTCTAGCGGGGGCACAGATACGCAGTATTTT. Protein product: CATSDPSSGGTDTQYF.

The chain recombines TRBV5-6 with TRBJ1-3, with D perhaps TRBD1 (6 bases). This CDR3 contains 14 residues. The germline CDR1 and CDR2 sequences are SGHDT and YYEEEE. With 4 bases removed from V and 5 bases from J, the gap between germline ends came to 13 bases. CDR3 nucleotides: TGTGCCAGCAGCCCGGACAGCAAAAGAAACACCATATATTTT. Residues: CASSPDSKRNTIYF.

This clone was observed a handful of times. The genes are TRBV2 and TRBJ1-2, with 7 bases lining up with TRBD1. V shed 9 bases and J 4 bases; nucleotides not matched to a gene: 17. This CDR3 spans 16 amino acids. Germline values: CDR1 SNHLY, CDR2 FYNNEI. CDR3 coding DNA: TGTGCCAGGCAAACCCCCGGGACAGTCCACCCCTATGGCTACACCTTC. It translates to CARQTPGTVHPYGYTF.

The V call is TRBV27, the J call TRBJ2-1; 8 bases fit TRBD2. Germline CDR1 is MNHEY and CDR2 is SMNVEV (reference sequence). The trim removed 8 bases at V and 9 bases at J, leaving 9 bases unmatched. CDR3 length: 13 amino acids. CDR3: CASRGGGGSEQFF. The CDR3 DNA reads TGTGCCAGCCGGGGGGGCGGGGGTAGTGAGCAGTTCTTC.

The chain carries TRBV20-1 and TRBJ2-1; 7 nucleotides line up with TRBD2. Germline-derived CDR1 and CDR2 are DFQATT and SNEGSKA (reference sequence). The CDR3 loop spans 14 amino acids. V was pared by 3 bases and J by 7 bases, with 9 bases of the junction left unmatched. CDR3 sequence: CSASSLAPGNEQFF. DNA of the CDR3: TGCAGTGCTAGTTCACTAGCGCCTGGGAATGAGCAGTTCTTC.

The rearrangement joins TRBV2 to TRBJ2-7; D not certain. Germline V gene data show CDR1 as SNHLY and CDR2 as FYNNEI. The V and J ends lost 8 bases and 6 bases respectively, with 11 bases between them. There are 11 residues in the CDR3. The CDR3 DNA sequence: TGTGCCAGCGGCAATGGTGGCGAGCAGTACTTC. Its protein product is CASGNGGEQYF.

Here the CDR3 DNA reads TGTGCCAGCAGTTTGATGGGGGGTGAGCAGTTCTTC. Translated, it gives CASSLMGGEQFF. The rearrangement joins TRBV12-3 or TRBV12-4 to TRBJ2-1; D is perhaps TRBD2 (6 bases). The CDR3 has 12 residues. V lost 3 bases and J lost 9, with 9 bases in between.

This rearrangement joins TRBV24-1 to TRBJ2-1; 7 bases line up with TRBD2. Unmatched junction bases numbered 4, after V lost 3 bases and J lost 6 bases. The CDR3 is made up of 14 amino acids. Looked up from germline, CDR1 is KGHDR and CDR2 is SFDVKD. The CDR3 spells CATSDRLAFNEQFF. The CDR3 coding sequence is TGTGCCACCAGTGATCGACTAGCTTTCAATGAGCAGTTCTTC.

The chain is built from TRBV7-6 and TRBJ2-5; D ambiguous. In germline, CDR1 is SGHVS, CDR2 FNYEAQ. Deletions cut 4 bases from V and 3 bases from J, with 6 bases between. This CDR3 comprises 12 residues. The CDR3 bases are TGTGCCAGCAGCTCTAATGAAGAGACCCAGTACTTC. Encoded protein: CASSSNEETQYF.

The chain employs TRBV6-1 and TRBJ2-7, with a tentative D call TRBD1 (6 bases). V lost 8 bases and J lost 0, with 20 bases in between. This CDR3 is built from 16 residues. CDR1 MNHNS and CDR2 SASEGT come from the germline V gene. Here the CDR3 DNA reads TGTGCCAGCGGTGGACAGATTCTATTGAGCTCCTACGAGCAGTACTTC. Translating it yields CASGGQILLSSYEQYF.

The rearrangement uses TRBV7-6 and TRBJ2-5; 9 bases map to TRBD2. The CDR3 is made up of 16 amino acids. The V segment lost 8 bases and the J segment 4 bases; nucleotides outside the gene matches: 14. CDR1 and CDR2 from the germline V gene are SGHVS and FNYEAQ. The CDR3 DNA sequence: TGTGCCAGCGCGATAGCGGGAGCGTTTGTACTAGAGACCCAGTACTTC. Translating gives CASAIAGAFVLETQYF.

The chain joins TRBV2 to TRBJ1-5, with 7 positions matching TRBD1. This CDR3 region has 15 residues. Per germline, CDR1 SNHLY and CDR2 FYNNEI. The trim removed 6 bases at V and 4 bases at J, leaving 9 bases unmatched. The CDR3, as DNA: TGTGCCAGCAGCAAGGTGGGACAGTATAATCAGCCCCAGCATTTT. Translated, it gives CASSKVGQYNQPQHF.

Remarks on this clone: Other DNA sequences from this sample encode an identical CDR3 as well. The CDR3 DNA sequence: TGTGCCAGCTCACCAGGACAGGGTGAGAACTATGGCTACACCTTC. It translates to CASSPGQGENYGYTF. J is TRBJ1-2 and V is TRBV18; 8 positions agree with TRBD1. V lost 2 bases and J lost 2; bases outside the gene matches: 4. The CDR3 sequence is 15 residues long. Germline lookup yields CDR1 KGHSH and CDR2 LQKENI.

The chain employs TRBV24-1 and TRBJ2-1; D gene uncertain. CDR3 length: 13 amino acids. Trimming stripped 3 bases from V and 10 bases from J, with 12 bases between. Germline CDR1 and CDR2: KGHDR and SFDVKD. This CDR3 is CATSDPEKREQFF. The CDR3 nucleotides are TGTGCCACCAGTGATCCCGAAAAGAGGGAGCAGTTCTTC.

DNA of the CDR3: TGTGCCAGCTCATCCCGACAGGCCTCTGGAAACACCATATATTTT. As protein: CASSSRQASGNTIYF. This chain connects TRBV18 to TRBJ1-3, with D possibly matching TRBD1 (6 bases). The V end was cut by 5 bases, the J end by 0 bases, with 11 bases between. The CDR3 runs to 15 residues. Germline V gene data show CDR1 as KGHSH and CDR2 as LQKENI.